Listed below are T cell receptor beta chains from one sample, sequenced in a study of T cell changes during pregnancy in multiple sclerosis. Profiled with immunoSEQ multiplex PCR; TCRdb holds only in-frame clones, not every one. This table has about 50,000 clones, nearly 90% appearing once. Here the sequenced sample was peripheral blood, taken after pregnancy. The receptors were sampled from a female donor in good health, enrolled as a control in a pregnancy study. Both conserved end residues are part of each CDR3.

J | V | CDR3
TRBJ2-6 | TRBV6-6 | CASRTRAGANVLTF
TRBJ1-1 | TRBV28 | CASSRPDRVGTEAFF
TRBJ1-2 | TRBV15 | CATSRSGQGNNYGYTF
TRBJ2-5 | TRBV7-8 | CASSSVTSGRAKETQYF
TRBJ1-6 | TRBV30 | CAWSKSGGNSPLHF
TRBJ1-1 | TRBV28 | CASVSYGLWDRQNTEAFF
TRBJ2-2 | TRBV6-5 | CASSYSRGIGELFF
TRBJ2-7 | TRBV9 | CASSPADRYYEQYF
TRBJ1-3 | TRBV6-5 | CASSQLTGVGNTIYF
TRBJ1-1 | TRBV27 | CASSSVTPSEKAFF
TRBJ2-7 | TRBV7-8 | CASSLSMGHGYF
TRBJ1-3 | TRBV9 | CASSVEQVNSGNTIYF
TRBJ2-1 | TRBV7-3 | CASSFIPGQGHYNEQFF
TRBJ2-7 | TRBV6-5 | CASSYVGLLYEQYF
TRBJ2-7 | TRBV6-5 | CASSSQPDSSYEQYF
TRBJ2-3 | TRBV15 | CATSRSRGTTDTQYF
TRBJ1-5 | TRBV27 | CASAGMSNQPQHF
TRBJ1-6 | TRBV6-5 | CASRWTANSPLHF
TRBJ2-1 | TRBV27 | CASSFRREGDEQFF
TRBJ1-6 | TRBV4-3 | CASSQEYGVPSPLHF
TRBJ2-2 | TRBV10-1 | CASRAGTTSNTGELFF
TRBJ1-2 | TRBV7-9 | CASSLDPDGYTF
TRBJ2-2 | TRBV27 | CASSSGLAGGPTGELFF
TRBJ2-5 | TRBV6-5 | CASSSTTSGGETQYF
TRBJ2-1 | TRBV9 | CASSAGRDSYNEQFF
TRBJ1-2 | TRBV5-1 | CASSLVAGGDYGYTF
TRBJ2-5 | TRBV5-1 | CASSLGAGGGETQYF
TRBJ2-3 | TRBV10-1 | CARQGETSTDTQYF
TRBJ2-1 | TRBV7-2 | CASSRLRGSSSYNEQFF
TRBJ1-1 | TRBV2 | CASSDPRDRAMNTEAFF
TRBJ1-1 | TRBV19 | CASSIPAGVRFTEAFF
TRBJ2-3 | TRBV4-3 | CASSQGLELPTDTQYF
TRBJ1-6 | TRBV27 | CASSLWPRGRSYNSPLHF
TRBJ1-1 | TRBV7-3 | CASSFGGGAEAFF
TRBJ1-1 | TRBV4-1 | CASRGQGEIEAFF
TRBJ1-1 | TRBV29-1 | CSAGDRGVPEAFF
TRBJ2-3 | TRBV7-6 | CASSLSGSYDTQYF
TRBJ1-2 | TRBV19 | CAVRWGHGYTF
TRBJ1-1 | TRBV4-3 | CASSQGVAGTEAFF
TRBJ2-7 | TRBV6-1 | CATLRDSYEQYF
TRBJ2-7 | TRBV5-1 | CASSLGQGLSYEQYF
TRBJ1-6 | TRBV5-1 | CASSLGQAFYNSPLHF
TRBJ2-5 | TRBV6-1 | CASSNLGGAETQYF
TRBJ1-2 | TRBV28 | CASSLNPGWMGPSRGYTF
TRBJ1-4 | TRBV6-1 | CASSEDSKEKLFF
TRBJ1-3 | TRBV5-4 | CASSRDSGNTIYF
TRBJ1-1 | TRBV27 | CATRDSGMNTEAFF
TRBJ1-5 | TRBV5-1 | CASSLSGLKGQPQHF
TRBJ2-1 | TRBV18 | CASSTGGVMSYNEQFF
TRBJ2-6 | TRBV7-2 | CASSLDRSLGANVLTF
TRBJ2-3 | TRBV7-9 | CASSHPQSTDTQYF
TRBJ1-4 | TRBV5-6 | CASRGLGGEKLFF
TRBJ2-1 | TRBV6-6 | CASSYGLATPHEQFF
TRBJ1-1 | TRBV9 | CASSGGTLGSTEAFF
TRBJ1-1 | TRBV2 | CASRTGIGRDTEAFF